This T cell receptor beta chain derives from a study of blood T cell repertoires in COVID-19 (dated by TCRdb to about 2020). Context from the whole study: Collaborator samples came from the United States, Italy and Spain and covered acute and convalescent phases of COVID-19. The dataset comprised deeply sampled blood TCRbeta repertoires from subjects exposed to, actively infected with, or recovered from COVID-19. The samples were drawn from the first 160 participants of the ongoing ImmuneRACE study and from 950 to 1,500 subjects provided by 6 global collaborators. Where available, HLA class I and class II types were obtained from metadata supplied by the sample provider rather than from assay-based typing. Sample metadata almost always included a de-identified subject ID, COVID-19 status, age in years and sex. The material from the prospective study consisted of cDNA or gDNA derived from T cells, B-cell-depleted T cells, or PBMCs. The repertoires were released in a freely available public database intended as a resource for research on the immune response to SARS-CoV-2.

General study outcomes and caveats: Clinical and demographic metadata were provided uncurated, with the amount varying by source and participant.

The collaborating institutions used their own protocols to collect whole blood in K2EDTA tubes. For TCRbeta analysis, collaborators shipped samples as frozen whole blood, isolated PBMCs, or DNA extracted from either of those sample types. V is reduced by 1 base and J by 0 bases, leaving a spacing of 3 bases between them. Taken from cysteine to phenylalanine, the CDR3 has 14 residues. Of the read, only the CDR3 DNA is kept; its 42 bases are in frame from base 1. The CDR1 and CDR2 encoded by the germline V gene are KGHDR and SFDVKD. The immunoSEQ Assay, a bias-controlled multiplex PCR, was used to amplify TCRbeta CDR3 regions from genomic DNA. In the source study's methods: The number of nucleated cells in each sample was estimated from the amplification of reference gene primers within the assay. Sequence reads were collapsed and filtered to measure the absolute abundance of every unique TCRbeta CDR3 rearrangement. For each sample, productive Simpson clonality was calculated as the square root of Simpson's diversity index across productive rearrangements. In TCRdb, the immuneACCESS table is reduced to in-frame sequences with V and J assigned. These tables do not hold every clone; where another copy was compared, an unresolved V gene accounts for under half, and the others remain unexplained. D and trimming were read from the DNA, whereas the V and J calls and clone size are those reported in that table. Recorded for this sample are approximately 190,000 clones; roughly four fifths of them occurred a single time. The top ten constitute roughly 6.1% of the sample.

Of note for this clone: Its cognate antigen has yet to be identified. Base qualities are not recorded, but no much larger clone differs from it by a single base. Additional DNA sequences in this sample encode the identical CDR3.

Sample: peripheral blood. The sequence was obtained from a woman aged 40-49 years with acute or convalescent COVID-19. The rearrangement joined TRBV24-1 to TRBJ1-5, with no D gene named confidently. CDR3 reads: CATSDFNSNQPQHF. The sequenced DNA is TGTGCCACCAGTGATTTTAATAGCAATCAGCCCCAGCATTTT.